The source of this T cell receptor beta chain is a study of CD8 T cells in ankylosing spondylitis. Study-level points and caveats: For ankylosing spondylitis blood, a TCR beta motif of seven to nine highly homologous variants appeared characteristic. Relatively rare in peripheral blood, disease-linked clones were also CD8+.

Libraries for TCR beta were made by quantitative 5'-RACE with molecular barcodes. TCRdb reprocessed the 5' RACE reads with MiXCR, giving one entry per CDR3 protein. The sample lists 250,000 to 400,000 distinct CDR3 sequences, 11% occurring once. This clonotype has a handful of counts. The antigen is undetermined. The CDR3 length is 16 residues. Between the trimmed V and J ends, which lost 2 bases and 5 bases, there was a span of 18 bases. Germline loops: CDR1 MNHEY, CDR2 SVGEGT. The clonotype originates from a female donor with ankylosing spondylitis or in good health (not recorded which). V gene TRBV6-2 or TRBV6-3 combines with J gene TRBJ2-5; the D is unclear. The specimen sequenced was blood, either unsorted or a sorted T cell fraction (not recorded which). CDR3 sequence reads: CASSYKLWGLGETQYF. Written as DNA, the CDR3 is TGTGCCAGCAGTTACAAATTGTGGGGTCTAGGGGAGACCCAGTACTTC.